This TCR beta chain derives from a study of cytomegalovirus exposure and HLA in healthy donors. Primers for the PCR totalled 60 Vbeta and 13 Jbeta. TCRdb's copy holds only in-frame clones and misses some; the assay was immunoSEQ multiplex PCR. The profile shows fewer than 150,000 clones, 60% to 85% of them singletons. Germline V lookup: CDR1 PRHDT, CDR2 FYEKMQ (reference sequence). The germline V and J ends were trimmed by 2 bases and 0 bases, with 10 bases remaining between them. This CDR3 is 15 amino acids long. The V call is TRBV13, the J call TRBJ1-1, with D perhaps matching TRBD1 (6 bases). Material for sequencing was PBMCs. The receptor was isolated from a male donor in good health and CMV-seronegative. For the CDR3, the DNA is TGTGCCAGCAGCTTAAACAGGGTCTTGAACACTGAAGCTTTCTTT. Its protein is CASSLNRVLNTEAFF.